This T cell receptor (beta chain) was captured by sequencing in a study of identical twins. Points from the study as a whole: There was more out-of-frame TCR alpha sharing in monozygotic twins than models estimated. Those out-of-frame alpha sequences shared by twins showed an excess of low generation probability.

From the 5' RACE reads, TCRdb called clonotypes with MiXCR, one entry per CDR3 protein. This sample carries hundreds of thousands of distinct CDR3 sequences, 8.6% of them seen once, and the ten largest clones take 0.98%. Every donor was a healthy Caucasian. As concerns this clonotype: As yet, its antigen is unknown.

Trimming left V 0 bases short and J 10 bases short, with 11 bases between. This CDR3 region has 13 residues. In germline, CDR1 is SGHDT, CDR2 YYEEEE. This same sample was also taken into another study, of yellow fever vaccine responses in identical twins.

The origin of this receptor is a woman aged 18 to 35 in good health. The sample was PBMCs. V and J are TRBV5-6 and TRBJ2-1; D not certain. CDR3 loop: CASSLVNKLEQFF. Written as DNA, the CDR3 is TGTGCCAGCAGCTTGGTTAACAAGCTGGAGCAGTTCTTC.